This entry is about one T cell receptor beta chain. There is no known antigen for this receptor. Base qualities are not recorded, but no much larger clone differs from it by a single base. The entire amount of isolated RNA was reverse transcribed using the High Capacity cDNA Reverse Transcription Kit, so the sequenced TCRB transcripts were expressed ones. Deep immunoSEQ sequencing was applied to naive, central memory and regulatory T cell samples, giving an average of roughly 3.5 million total reads per sample. After sorted cells were lysed in RLT buffer, RNA was extracted with DNase-treated RNeasy Micro or Mini kits, with the choice depending on cell number. To prevent cross-contamination, every cell subset was processed on its own, while patient and healthy donor samples were processed together. The immunoSEQ multiplex PCR was used to amplify TCRB sequences from cDNA, generating 87-bp fragments that spanned the CDR3 region. Sequencing of the amplicons was done on the Illumina HiSeq platform. The paper's data handling went like this. PCR bias was corrected computationally using synthetic template baselines, and reads within Hamming distance 2 were collapsed, with unmergeable singletons discarded. Reads were aligned against IMGT to assign V, D and J genes, CDR3 length and insertions or deletions at six rearrangement sites. Within each subset, clonotype counts were normalized to sorted cell number, and only after that were true diversity and Gini coefficients computed with the tcR R package. Repertoire sharing was quantified using the overlap coefficient calculated on TCRB nucleotide sequences. This immuneACCESS table, as held by TCRdb, lists in-frame sequences with V and J called but not all clones. Of the missing ones, under half trace to an unresolved V gene in checked studies; the others have no known cause. V and J calls and clone size are given by that table; D and trimming were obtained from the DNA. For this sample the table gives about 53,000 clones, of which roughly 50% were detected only once. Of the sample, approximately 2.5% falls within the top ten clones.

The data stem from a study of beta chain features in type 1 diabetes listed by TCRdb under 2018. For context, the study as a whole: No differences in mean age, gender distribution, total cell number or subset yield were found between patients and healthy donors. A total of approximately 100,000,000 sorted cells were examined across all samples, and the number of cells per subset was strongly correlated with RNA yield. The study compared TCRB repertoires of sorted circulating CD4+ T cell subsets between recently diagnosed type 1 diabetes patients and matched healthy donors. Naive and central memory subsets were obtained from all 28 donors, but regulatory and stem cell-like memory subsets were isolated from only 8 patients and roughly eight healthy donors. Overall study results and their limits: At VDJ recombination sites, patients with type 1 diabetes made fewer insertions and deleted more nucleotides, a pattern implying thymic rearrangement abnormalities. Because cDNA rather than genomic DNA was sequenced, highly expressing activated cells could have been over-represented, although no difference in activation and CD3 levels was found between groups. PCR might favor shorter templates, but patient and control samples were amplified and corrected together, so any skew would affect both groups equally. Only small numbers of individuals were included in the HLA sub-analyses, which left unresolved whether HLA type had any influence on TCRB rearrangement. A moderate but significant shortening of TCRB CDR3 length was observed in type 1 diabetes patients in all four CD4+ subsets. Naive, central memory and regulatory TCRB repertoires appeared to be more similar among patients than among healthy donors.

The CDR1 and CDR2 encoded by the germline V gene (reference sequence) are MNHEY and SMNVEV. CDR3 length: 15 amino acids, cysteine to phenylalanine. Only the CDR3 DNA stays, 45 bases, in frame from base 1. V and J are trimmed by 3 bases and 3 bases, and the gene matches miss 3 bases of the junction. Each donor gave one peripheral blood draw, about 110 mL on average, collected into heparinised tubes. A BD FACSAria II and a panel including CD45RO, CCR7, CD25, CD127, CD95 and CD27 were used to sort naive, central memory, regulatory and stem cell-like memory CD4+ T cells. All sorted populations exceeded 98% purity. PBMCs were isolated right away by Lymphoprep density gradient centrifugation and were stained directly, without culture. So that batch effects would be minimized, each experiment stained and sorted samples in pairs, pairing one healthy donor with one patient.

The specimen was Tregs from blood. The label giving this sample's cell subset or site can be read as: regulatory CD4+ T cells. The receptor was isolated from a woman aged 40-49 years with type 1 diabetes. The chain is assembled from TRBV27 and TRBJ2-4, and TRBD1 aligns with 9 junction nucleotides. DNA sequence: TGTGCCAGCAGTTTCCGACAGGGGGGCAAAAACATTCAGTACTTC. Translated, this gives CASSFRQGGKNIQYF.